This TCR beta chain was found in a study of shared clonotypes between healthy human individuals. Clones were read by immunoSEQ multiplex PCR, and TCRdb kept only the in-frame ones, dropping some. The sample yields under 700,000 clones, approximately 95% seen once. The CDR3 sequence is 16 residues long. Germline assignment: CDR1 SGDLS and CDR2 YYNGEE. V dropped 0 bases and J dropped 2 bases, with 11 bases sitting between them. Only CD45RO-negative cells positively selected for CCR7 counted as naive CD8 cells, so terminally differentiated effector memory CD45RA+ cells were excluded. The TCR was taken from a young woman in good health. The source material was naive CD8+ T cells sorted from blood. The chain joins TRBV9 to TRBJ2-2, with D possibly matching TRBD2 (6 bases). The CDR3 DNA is TGTGCCAGCAGCGTAGATTCGGGACTTAACACCGGGGAGCTGTTTTTT. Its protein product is CASSVDSGLNTGELFF.